One sample yielded the 12 T cell receptor beta chains listed below, sequenced in a study of CD8 T cells in Susac syndrome. Random hexamers were used to reverse transcribe the RNA input (0.5 to 1 ug). Using its own MiXCR run on the immunoSEQ multiplex PCR reads, TCRdb lists one record per CDR3 protein. The repertoire has about 150,000 distinct CDR3 sequences, 92% of them found once; the top ten carry approximately 0.075%. Specimen: CD4+ T cells from PBMCs. The receptors here all came from a human donor in good health.

The chain recombines TRBV2 with TRBJ2-1, with 11 bases aligning to TRBD1. V trimming: 8 bases; J trimming: 11 bases; junction bases outside the gene matches: 11. CDR3 length: 14 residues. Germline V lookup: CDR1 SNHLY, CDR2 FYNNEI. CDR3 DNA: TGTGCCAGCGCTCTATTCGGGACAGGGGGTCAGCAGTTCTTC. Amino acids: CASALFGTGGQQFF.

The chain joins TRBV3-1 to TRBJ1-1, with 7 positions matching TRBD1. Trimming at V came to 4 bases and at J to 4 bases, leaving 6 bases not matched to a gene. CDR1 LGHDT and CDR2 YNNKEL come from the germline V gene (reference sequence). This CDR3 region has 14 residues. The CDR3 spells CASSPARGGTEAFF. The CDR3 DNA reads TGTGCCAGCAGCCCGGCCAGGGGGGGCACTGAAGCTTTCTTT.

The chain uses TRBV7-2 and TRBJ2-3; D is uncertain. CDR1 is SGHTA and CDR2 is FQGNSA in the germline V gene. The V end was cut by 6 bases, the J end by 2 bases, with 12 bases between. CDR3 length: 14 residues. CDR3 nucleotides: TGTGCCAGCAGTCCTGCTAGAGTCACAGATACGCAGTATTTT. Amino acids: CASSPARVTDTQYF.

The chain couples TRBV11-2 to TRBJ2-2, with D unresolved. Germline V CDR1 and CDR2: SGHAT, FQNNGV. CDR3 length equals 16 residues. The V end lost 1 base, the J end lost 4 bases, and 13 bases lay between the germline ends. CDR3 sequence (DNA): TGTGCCAGCAGCTTAGGTTTGCGTGGCGGCACCGGGGAGCTGTTTTTT. This translates into CASSLGLRGGTGELFF.

CDR3 amino acids: CASSPGVAGANVLTF. For the CDR3, the DNA is TGTGCCAGCTCACCGGGGGTGGCTGGGGCCAACGTCCTGACTTTC. V usage is TRBV18 and J usage is TRBJ2-6, with D perhaps matching TRBD1 or TRBD2 (5 bases each). Germline-derived CDR1 and CDR2 are KGHSH and LQKENI. V lost 3 bases and J 2 bases, leaving 8 bases between the germline ends. CDR3 length equals 15 residues. The complete variable domain, with remaining parts taken from reference TRBV18 and TRBJ2-6, reads NAGVMQNPRHLVRRRGQEARLRCSPMKGHSHVYWYRQLPEEGLKFMVYLQKENIIDESGMPKERFSAEFPKEGPSILRIQQVVRGDSAAYFCASSPGVAGANVLTFGAGSRLTVL.

This sequence joins TRBV5-6 and TRBJ2-2; a possible D gene is TRBD1 (5 bases). CDR3 length: 13 amino acids. Germline V CDR1 and CDR2: SGHDT, YYEEEE. The ends were cut back, 5 bases at V and 5 bases at J, with 10 bases in the middle. CDR3 residues: CASRGRRTGELFF. In DNA form, the CDR3 reads TGTGCCAGCAGGGGGCGACGTACCGGGGAGCTGTTTTTT.

The chain joins TRBV19 to TRBJ2-3; TRBD2 aligns across 8 bases. V lost 4 bases and J lost 3; bases outside the gene matches: 6. The CDR3 extends over 15 amino acids. Germline CDR1 and CDR2: LNHDA and SQIVND (reference sequence). Here the CDR3 reads CASSRGLAGTDTQYF. In DNA, the CDR3 is TGTGCCAGTAGTAGGGGGCTAGCGGGTACAGATACGCAGTATTTT.

The chain combines TRBV7-9 with TRBJ2-5, with D hard to call. Germline lookup yields CDR1 SEHNR and CDR2 FQNEAQ (reference sequence). The CDR3 length is 12 residues. V lost 1 base and J lost 6, with 6 bases in between. CDR3 amino acids: CASSLERQTQYF. CDR3 coding DNA: TGTGCCAGCAGCTTAGAAAGACAGACCCAGTACTTC.

The chain joins TRBV12-3 or TRBV12-4 to TRBJ2-5; D is undetermined. V lost 2 bases and J 5 bases, leaving 12 bases between the germline ends. This CDR3 is 14 amino acids long. The CDR3 DNA sequence: TGTGCCAGCAGTTTACGGGTGGATATGGAGACCCAGTACTTC. This gives the protein CASSLRVDMETQYF.

CDR3 bases: TGTGCCAGCAGCCCGAGCGAGCGGAGCTCCTACGAGCAGTACTTC. It yields the protein CASSPSERSSYEQYF. The chain has TRBV28 and TRBJ2-7; a weak D match, TRBD2 (5 bases). Germline V gene sequence: CDR1 MDHEN, CDR2 SYDVKM. Trimming stripped 6 bases from V and 0 bases from J, with 15 bases between. The CDR3 consists of 15 residues.

The V gene is TRBV9, the J gene TRBJ2-5, with a weak D call TRBD2 (6 bases). The CDR3 spans 16 residues. Germline CDR1 is SGDLS and CDR2 is YYNGEE. Deletions cut 4 bases from V and 4 bases from J, with 20 bases between. CDR3 residues: CASSRPGLTRGETQYF. The CDR3 DNA is TGTGCCAGCAGCCGTCCGGGACTCACAAGGGGAGAGACCCAGTACTTC.

The chain combines TRBV5-1 with TRBJ2-5; 7 nucleotides line up with TRBD2. Germline lookup yields CDR1 SGHRS and CDR2 YFSETQ. Germline trimming cut 0 bases from V and 1 base from J; bases unmatched to any gene: 6. The CDR3 contains 16 residues. The CDR3 here is CASSLGLAPLQETQYF. The DNA for the CDR3 is TGCGCCAGCAGCTTGGGACTAGCTCCACTCCAAGAGACCCAGTACTTC.